The clone carrying this TCR beta chain has ten or more counts. The target antigen is unknown. The CDR3 extends over 13 amino acids. V was pared by 1 base and J by 7 bases, with 7 bases between. Germline assignment: CDR1 SGHAT and CDR2 FQNNGV. Preparation of the unsorted libraries drew on 2 million PBMCs stored at -80 C. Each CDR3 protein gets one entry after TCRdb re-called the 5' RACE reads with MiXCR. The repertoire holds 65,000 to 70,000 distinct CDR3 sequences, with around 4.2% as singletons. The sample belongs to a study of neurological immune-mediated disorders. Study context: Disease course was recorded as relapsing-remitting for about 31 and secondary progressive for about 9% of the 34 multiple sclerosis patients.

Whole-study results and caveats: None of the CDR3 amino acid sequences of expanded clones recurred across subjects, suggesting private repertoires in all groups. Whereas HTLV-1-associated myelopathy showed the most TCR clonal expansion, multiple sclerosis showed the least, with levels below those of healthy controls.

Sequencing input: PBMCs. The chain uses TRBV11-2 and TRBJ2-2; D unresolved. This clonotype was obtained from a man in his thirties or forties with multiple sclerosis. The CDR3 nucleotides are TGTGCCAGCAGCTTAGGGATTGGCGGGGAGCTGTTTTTT. Residues: CASSLGIGGELFF.